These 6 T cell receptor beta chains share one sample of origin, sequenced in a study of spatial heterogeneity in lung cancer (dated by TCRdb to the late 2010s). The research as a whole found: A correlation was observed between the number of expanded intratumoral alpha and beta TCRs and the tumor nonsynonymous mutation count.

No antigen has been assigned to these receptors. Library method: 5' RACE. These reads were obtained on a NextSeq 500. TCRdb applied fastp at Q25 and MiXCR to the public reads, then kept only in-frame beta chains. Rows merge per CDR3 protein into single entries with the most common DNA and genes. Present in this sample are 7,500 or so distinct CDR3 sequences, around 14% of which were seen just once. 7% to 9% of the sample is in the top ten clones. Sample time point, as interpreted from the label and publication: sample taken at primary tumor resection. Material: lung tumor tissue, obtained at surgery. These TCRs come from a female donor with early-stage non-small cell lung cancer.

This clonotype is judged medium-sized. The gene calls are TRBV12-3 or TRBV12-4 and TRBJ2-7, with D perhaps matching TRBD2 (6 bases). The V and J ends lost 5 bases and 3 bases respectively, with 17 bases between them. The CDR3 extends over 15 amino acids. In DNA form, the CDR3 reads TGTGCCAGCAGTCCCATCCCCGGACTAAACTACGAGCAGTACTTC. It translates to CASSPIPGLNYEQYF.

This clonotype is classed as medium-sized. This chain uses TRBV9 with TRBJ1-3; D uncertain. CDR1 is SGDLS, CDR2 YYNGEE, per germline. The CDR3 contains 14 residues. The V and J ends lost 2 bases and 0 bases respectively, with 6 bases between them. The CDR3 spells CASSVQASGNTIYF. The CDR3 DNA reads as TGTGCCAGCAGCGTCCAGGCCTCTGGAAACACCATATATTTT.

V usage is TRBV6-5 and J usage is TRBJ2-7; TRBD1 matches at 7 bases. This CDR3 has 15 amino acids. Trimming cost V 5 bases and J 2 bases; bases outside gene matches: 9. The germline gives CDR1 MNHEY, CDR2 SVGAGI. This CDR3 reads CASSVTGTETYEQYF. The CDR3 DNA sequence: TGTGCCAGCAGTGTCACCGGGACAGAGACCTACGAGCAGTACTTC.

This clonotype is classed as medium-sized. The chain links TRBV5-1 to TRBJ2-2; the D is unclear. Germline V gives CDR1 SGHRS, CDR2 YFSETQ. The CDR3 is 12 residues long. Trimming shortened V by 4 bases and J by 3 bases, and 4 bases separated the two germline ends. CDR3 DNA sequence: TGCGCCAGCAGCCCCTACACCGGGGAGCTGTTTTTT. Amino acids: CASSPYTGELFF.

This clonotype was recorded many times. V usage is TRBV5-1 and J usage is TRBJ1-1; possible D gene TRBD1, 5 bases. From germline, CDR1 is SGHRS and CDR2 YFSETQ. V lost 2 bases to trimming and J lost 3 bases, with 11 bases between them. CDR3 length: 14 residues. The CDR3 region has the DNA TGCGCCAGCAGCTTAAGGGGATTTGACACTGAAGCTTTCTTT. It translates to CASSLRGFDTEAFF.

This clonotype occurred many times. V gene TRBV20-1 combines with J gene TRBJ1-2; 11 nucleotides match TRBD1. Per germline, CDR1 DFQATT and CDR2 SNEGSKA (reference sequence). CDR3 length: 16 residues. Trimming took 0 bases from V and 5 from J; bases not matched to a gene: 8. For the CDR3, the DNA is TGCAGTGCTAGAGATCTCGGGACAGGGGGTACATATGGCTACACCTTC. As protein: CSARDLGTGGTYGYTF.